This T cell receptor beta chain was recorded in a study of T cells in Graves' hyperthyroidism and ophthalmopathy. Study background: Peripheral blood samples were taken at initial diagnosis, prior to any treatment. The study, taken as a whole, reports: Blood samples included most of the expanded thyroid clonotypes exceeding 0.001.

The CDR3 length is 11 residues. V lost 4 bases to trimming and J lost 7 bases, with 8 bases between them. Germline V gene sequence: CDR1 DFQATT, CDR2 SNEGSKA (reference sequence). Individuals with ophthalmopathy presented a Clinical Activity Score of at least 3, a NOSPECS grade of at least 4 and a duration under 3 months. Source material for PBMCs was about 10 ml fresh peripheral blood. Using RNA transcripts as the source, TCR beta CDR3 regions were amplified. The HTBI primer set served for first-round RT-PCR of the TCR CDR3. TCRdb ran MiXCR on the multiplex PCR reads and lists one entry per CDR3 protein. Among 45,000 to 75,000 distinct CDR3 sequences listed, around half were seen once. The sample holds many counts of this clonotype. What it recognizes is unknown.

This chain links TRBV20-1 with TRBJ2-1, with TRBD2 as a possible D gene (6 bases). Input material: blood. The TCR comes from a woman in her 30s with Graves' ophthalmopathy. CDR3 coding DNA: TGCAGTGCTAAAAGCGGGAATGAGCAGTTCTTC. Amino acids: CSAKSGNEQFF.